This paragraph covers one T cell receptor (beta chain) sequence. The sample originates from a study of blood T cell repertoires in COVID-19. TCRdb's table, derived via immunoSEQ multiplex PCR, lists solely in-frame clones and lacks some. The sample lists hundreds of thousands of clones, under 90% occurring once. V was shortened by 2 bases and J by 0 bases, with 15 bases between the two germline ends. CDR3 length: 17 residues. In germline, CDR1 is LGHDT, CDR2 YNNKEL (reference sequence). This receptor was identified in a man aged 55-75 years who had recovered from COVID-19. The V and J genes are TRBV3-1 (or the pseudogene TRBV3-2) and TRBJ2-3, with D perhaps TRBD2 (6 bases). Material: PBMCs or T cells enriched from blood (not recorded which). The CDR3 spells CASSQWSGEKSTDTQYF. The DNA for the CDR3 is TGTGCCAGCAGCCAATGGTCGGGGGAGAAAAGCACAGATACGCAGTATTTT.